The 10 T cell receptor beta chains reported below all come from one sample, sequenced in a study of CD8 T cells in Susac syndrome. cDNA came from around 0.54 to 1 ug RNA primed by random hexamers. MiXCR, run by TCRdb on the immunoSEQ multiplex PCR reads, gives a single entry per CDR3 protein. This sample yields about 120,000 distinct CDR3 sequences, of which over 90% are seen a single time; about 0.29% belongs to the top ten. The specimen was CD8+ T cells from PBMCs. All receptors come from a human donor with Susac syndrome.

This clonotype has only a few counts. J is TRBJ1-5 and V is TRBV13, with D perhaps matching TRBD1 (5 bases). The CDR3 contains 12 residues. V lost 3 bases to trimming and J lost 7 bases, with 7 bases between them. CDR1 is PRHDT and CDR2 is FYEKMQ in the germline V gene (reference sequence). The CDR3 DNA is TGTGCCAGCAGCTTGGGGGACCAGCCCCAGCATTTT. It is translated as CASSLGDQPQHF.

This clonotype came up once. The chain uses TRBV25-1 and TRBJ2-1, with 7 positions matching TRBD1. V shed 4 bases and J 4 bases; nucleotides not matched to a gene: 10. In germline, CDR1 is MGHDK, CDR2 SYGVNS. The CDR3 has 16 amino acids. CDR3 amino acids: CASSGRKGQQYNEQFF. The CDR3 bases are TGTGCCAGCAGTGGTAGGAAGGGACAGCAATACAATGAGCAGTTCTTC.

A single count supports this clonotype. The chain recombines TRBV20-1 with TRBJ1-6, with D possibly being TRBD1 (5 bases). CDR1 and CDR2 from the germline V gene are DFQATT and SNEGSKA (reference sequence). The CDR3 loop spans 13 amino acids. The CDR3 here is CSLRDPNNSPLHF. The CDR3 bases are TGCAGCCTCCGGGACCCTAATAATTCACCCCTCCACTTT.

The rearrangement joins TRBV29-1 to TRBJ1-1; D perhaps matches TRBD1 (5 bases). Germline V gives CDR1 SQVTM, CDR2 ANQGSEA. This CDR3 region has 11 residues. The CDR3 DNA reads as TGCTCGATTGGGGGGAACACTGAAGCTTTCTTT. This encodes CSIGGNTEAFF. The full variable domain, completed using reference TRBV29-1 and TRBJ1-1, is SAVISQKPSRDICQRGTSLTIQCQVDSQVTMMFWYRQQPGQSLTLIATANQGSEATYESGFVIDKFPISRPNLTFSTLTVSNMSPEDSSIYLCSIGGNTEAFFGQGTRLTVV.

The rearrangement joins TRBV20-1 to TRBJ2-5; D remains unclear. The germline V gene has CDR1 DFQATT and CDR2 SNEGSKA (reference sequence). The V end lost 8 bases, the J end lost 1 base, and 11 bases lay between the germline ends. This CDR3 spans 12 amino acids. CDR3 region: CSRGRLQETQYF. In DNA, the CDR3 is TGCAGTAGAGGCAGACTCCAAGAGACCCAGTACTTC.

V is TRBV6-5 and J is TRBJ2-2; D unresolved. The CDR3 spans 13 residues. From germline, CDR1 is MNHEY and CDR2 SVGAGI. V was trimmed by 5 bases and J by 5 bases, leaving 9 bases between them. CDR3 nucleotide sequence: TGTGCCAGCAGTCCCTCTGTTACCGGGGAGCTGTTTTTT. This gives the protein CASSPSVTGELFF.

The V call is TRBV20-1, the J call TRBJ1-1, with D maybe TRBD1 (5 bases). V shed 5 bases and J shed 3 bases, with 10 bases lying between them. Germline assignment: CDR1 DFQATT and CDR2 SNEGSKA (reference sequence). The CDR3 spans 12 residues. The CDR3 spells CSAQEGYTEAFF. CDR3 coding DNA: TGCAGTGCTCAAGAGGGGTACACTGAAGCTTTCTTT.

The V gene is TRBV7-9, the J gene TRBJ1-1; a weak D match, TRBD1 (5 bases). The V end was cut by 1 base, the J end by 11 bases, with 20 bases between. CDR1 and CDR2 from the germline V gene are SEHNR and FQNEAQ (reference sequence). This CDR3 comprises 15 residues. In DNA, the CDR3 is TGTGCCAGCAGCTTAGATAGGGACCGAAGGTCAGGCGCTTTCTTT. Its protein product is CASSLDRDRRSGAFF.

The V and J genes are TRBV20-1 and TRBJ2-1; unclear D gene. This CDR3 has 13 residues. Trimming took off 6 bases at V and 2 bases at J, with 11 bases between the two ends. Per the germline V gene, CDR1 is DFQATT and CDR2 is SNEGSKA (reference sequence). The CDR3 sequence is CSATTSTYNEQFF. Here the CDR3 DNA reads TGCAGTGCCACGACCTCGACCTACAATGAGCAGTTCTTC.

The V call is TRBV18, the J call TRBJ1-4; D unresolved. Per germline, CDR1 KGHSH and CDR2 LQKENI. The CDR3 consists of 14 residues. V lost 0 bases to trimming and J lost 4 bases, with 6 bases between them. CDR3 in DNA: TGTGCCAGCTCACCACCGGCAGATAATGAAAAACTGTTTTTT. Its protein is CASSPPADNEKLFF.